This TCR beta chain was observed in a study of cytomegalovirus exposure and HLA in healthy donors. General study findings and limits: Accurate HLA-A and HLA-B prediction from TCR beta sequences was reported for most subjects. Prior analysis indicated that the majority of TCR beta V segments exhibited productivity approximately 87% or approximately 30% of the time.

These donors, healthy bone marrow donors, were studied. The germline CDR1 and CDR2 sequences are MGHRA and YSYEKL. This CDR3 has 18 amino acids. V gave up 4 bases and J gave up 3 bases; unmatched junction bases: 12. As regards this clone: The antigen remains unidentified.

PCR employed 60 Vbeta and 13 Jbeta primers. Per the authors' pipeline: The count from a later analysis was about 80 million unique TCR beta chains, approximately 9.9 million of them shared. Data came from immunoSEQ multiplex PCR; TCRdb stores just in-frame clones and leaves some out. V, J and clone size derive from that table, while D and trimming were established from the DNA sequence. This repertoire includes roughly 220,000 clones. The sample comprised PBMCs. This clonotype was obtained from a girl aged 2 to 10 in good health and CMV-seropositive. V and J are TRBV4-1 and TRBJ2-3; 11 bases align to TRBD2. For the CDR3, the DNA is TGCGCCAGCAGCCCCTTTAGCGGGAGGGCCGGGGAGACAGATACGCAGTATTTT. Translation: CASSPFSGRAGETDTQYF.